A single sample is the source of the 21 T cell receptor beta chains below, sequenced in a study of cytomegalovirus exposure and HLA in healthy donors. PCR involved 60 Vbeta and 13 Jbeta primers. The protocol was immunoSEQ multiplex PCR, while the TCRdb copy is restricted to in-frame clones and leaves out a portion. The sample has about 55,000 clones, 70% to 80% seen once. The sample taken for sequencing was PBMCs. These receptors all come from a female donor in good health and CMV-seronegative.

This clone was recorded once. The chain links TRBV30 to TRBJ1-2; TRBD1 aligns across 10 bases. CDR1 and CDR2 (germline): GTSNPN, SVGIG (reference sequence). V trimming: 3 bases; J trimming: 7 bases; junction bases outside the gene matches: 20. The CDR3 contains 18 residues. The CDR3 loop is CAWRQRAVPRQGAAGYTF. The CDR3 nucleotides are TGTGCCTGGAGACAAAGGGCCGTCCCGAGACAGGGGGCGGCTGGCTACACCTTC. The full variable domain, completed using reference TRBV30 and TRBJ1-2, is SQTIHQWPATLVQPVGSPLSLECTVEGTSNPNLYWYRQAAGRGLQLLFYSVGIGQISSEVPQNLSASRPQDRQFILSSKKLLLSDSGFYLCAWRQRAVPRQGAAGYTFGSGTRLTVV.

The chain couples TRBV4-1 to TRBJ2-1; TRBD1 matches 8 bases. The V gene end was trimmed by 1 base and the J gene end by 9 bases; junction bases not matched to a gene: 5. The CDR3 spans 14 residues. Germline loops: CDR1 MGHRA, CDR2 YSYEKL. CDR3 sequence (DNA): TGCGCCAGCAGCCAAGCCTGGACAGGGTTTGAGCAGTTCTTC. Protein: CASSQAWTGFEQFF.

This rearrangement joins TRBV13 to TRBJ2-2; 9 nucleotides match TRBD2. V shed 0 bases, J shed 2 bases, and the junction held 1 base outside the gene matches. CDR3 length equals 16 residues. Germline CDR1 PRHDT, CDR2 FYEKMQ (reference sequence). The CDR3 coding sequence is TGTGCCAGCAGCTTAGGGCGGGGGGGCAACACCGGGGAGCTGTTTTTT. Translation: CASSLGRGGNTGELFF. Full variable domain (missing parts from reference TRBV13 and TRBJ2-2): AAGVIQSPRHLIKEKRETATLKCYPIPRHDTVYWYQQGPGQDPQFLISFYEKMQSDKGSIPDRFSAQQFSDYHSELNMSSLELGDSALYFCASSLGRGGNTGELFFGEGSRLTVL.

This clone appeared a single time. This sequence joins TRBV29-1 and TRBJ1-1; D possibly corresponds to TRBD1 (6 bases). The CDR3 spans 13 residues. V dropped 3 bases and J dropped 3 bases, with 11 bases sitting between them. CDR1 SQVTM and CDR2 ANQGSEA come from the germline V gene. The CDR3 DNA reads TGCAGCGTTGACAGGGGATTGGACACTGAAGCTTTCTTT. As protein: CSVDRGLDTEAFF.

This clone has a single count. The V call is TRBV2, the J call TRBJ1-1; TRBD1 might be the D (6 bases). The CDR3 loop spans 14 amino acids. V dropped 2 bases and J dropped 9 bases, with 16 bases sitting between them. The germline V gene has CDR1 SNHLY and CDR2 FYNNEI. CDR3 DNA sequence: TGTGCCAGCAGTGAACAGGGGCAGAAACAACAAGCTTTCTTT. Amino acid sequence: CASSEQGQKQQAFF.

The chain employs TRBV10-1 and TRBJ2-5, with D possibly being TRBD1 (8 bases). CDR3 length: 15 amino acids. CDR1 is WNHNN, CDR2 SYGVQD, per germline (reference sequence). Trimming removed 10 bases at V and 7 bases at J, with 25 bases between. CDR3 coding DNA: TGCGCCACCGTACACAGGGGGGGAGAAAAAGGGACCCAGTACTTC. The encoded protein is CATVHRGGEKGTQYF.

The chain uses TRBV30 and TRBJ1-1, with a possible D match to TRBD1 (5 bases). CDR1 is GTSNPN and CDR2 is SVGIG in the germline V gene (reference sequence). Trimming cost V 0 bases and J 0 bases, with 14 bases left between them. The CDR3 is 16 amino acids. The CDR3 reads CAWSVRQGGMNTEAFF. The CDR3 DNA is TGTGCCTGGAGTGTACGCCAGGGCGGGATGAACACTGAAGCTTTCTTT.

The chain is built from TRBV9 and TRBJ2-1; tentative D call: TRBD2 (5 bases). The CDR3 is 16 amino acids. V shed 2 bases and J shed 0 bases, with 12 bases lying between them. Germline assignment: CDR1 SGDLS and CDR2 YYNGEE. CDR3 bases: TGTGCCAGCAGCGTCCGCTCTGGGAGCTCCTACAATGAGCAGTTCTTC. Encoded protein: CASSVRSGSSYNEQFF.

The chain couples TRBV7-9 to TRBJ1-1; 9 bases are shared with TRBD1. J lost 4 bases, V lost 7 bases, and 4 bases had no gene match. Germline CDR1 SEHNR, CDR2 FQNEAQ (reference sequence). The CDR3 covers 13 residues. The CDR3 nucleotides are TGTGCCAGCACTGGGACAGGGCTCACTGAAGCTTTCTTT. Translating gives CASTGTGLTEAFF.

The V gene is TRBV11-1, the J gene TRBJ1-6, with D unresolved. CDR3 length equals 13 residues. Trimming stripped 10 bases from V and 0 bases from J, with 7 bases between. Germline V lookup: CDR1 SGHAT, CDR2 FQDESV (reference sequence). This chain's CDR3 is CATGSSYNSPLHF. The CDR3 region has the DNA TGTGCCACGGGTAGCTCCTATAATTCACCCCTCCACTTT.

The chain is built from TRBV5-1 and TRBJ1-4; perhaps TRBD1 as D (6 bases). The germline gives CDR1 SGHRS, CDR2 YFSETQ. V lost 3 bases, J lost 8 bases, and 14 bases lay in between. The CDR3 is 14 residues long. This CDR3 reads CASSSQGRGEKLFF. The CDR3 DNA follows: TGCGCCAGCAGCTCACAGGGAAGAGGAGAAAAACTGTTTTTT.

With respect to this clone: Germline is not matched at one junction end, which may reflect a read error. The chain links TRBV27 to TRBJ2-2, with D possibly TRBD2 on 6 matching bases. CDR1 is MNHEY and CDR2 is SMNVEV in the germline V gene (reference sequence). This CDR3 spans 16 amino acids. The CDR3: CASSPRRTTNTEELFF. The CDR3 DNA reads TGTGCCAGCAGCCCCCGGAGGACTACCAACACCGAGGAGCTGTTTTTT.

The gene calls are TRBV19 and TRBJ1-1; D unresolved. Between the trimmed V and J ends, which lost 5 bases and 2 bases, there was a span of 12 bases. Looked up from germline, CDR1 is LNHDA and CDR2 is SQIVND (reference sequence). This CDR3 spans 14 amino acids. The CDR3 protein is CASSFQTLNTEAFF. Here the CDR3 DNA reads TGTGCCAGTAGTTTTCAGACTCTCAACACTGAAGCTTTCTTT.

V usage is TRBV10-1 and J usage is TRBJ2-1; TRBD1 matches at 8 bases. The CDR3 totals 15 residues. Losses at the gene ends were 10 bases for V and 4 bases for J; bases not matched to a gene: 12. CDR1 WNHNN and CDR2 SYGVQD come from the germline V gene (reference sequence). The CDR3 region is CANTWGDRRYNEQFF. The CDR3 nucleotides read TGCGCCAACACTTGGGGGGACAGGAGATACAATGAGCAGTTCTTC.

This clone showed up just once. This chain uses TRBV25-1 with TRBJ1-2, with 11 bases that match TRBD1. Per the germline V gene, CDR1 is MGHDK and CDR2 is SYGVNS. V was clipped by 6 bases and J by 2 bases; unmatched bases: 5. The CDR3 consists of 15 residues. The CDR3 region has the DNA TGTGCCAGCAGCGGGGACAGGGGGGACAACTATGGCTACACCTTC. It is translated as CASSGDRGDNYGYTF.

V usage is TRBV5-1 and J usage is TRBJ2-7; the D gene is possibly TRBD2 (6 bases). CDR3 length equals 13 residues. The V and J ends lost 4 bases and 7 bases respectively, with 15 bases between them. The germline CDR1 and CDR2 sequences are SGHRS and YFSETQ. The CDR3 region has the DNA TGCGCCAGCAGCCGCCTGGCAGGAGGGGAGCAGTACTTC. Translation: CASSRLAGGEQYF.

The chain is built from TRBV4-3 and TRBJ2-7; 8 bases are a match to TRBD2. CDR3 size: 14 residues. Germline V gene sequence: CDR1 LGHNA, CDR2 YSLEER. V lost 1 base, J lost 3 bases, and 2 bases stayed unmatched. CDR3 DNA sequence: TGCGCCAGCAGCCAAGCGGGGGGGTTCTACGAGCAGTACTTC. Translation: CASSQAGGFYEQYF.

The chain has TRBV19 and TRBJ2-3; D possibly corresponds to TRBD1 (5 bases). V lost 8 bases, J lost 5 bases, and 11 bases lay in between. The length of the CDR3 is 12 residues. Looked up from germline, CDR1 is LNHDA and CDR2 is SQIVND (reference sequence). CDR3 amino acids: CASFGRGDTQYF. The CDR3 coding sequence is TGTGCCAGTTTCGGAAGGGGAGATACGCAGTATTTT.

This chain connects TRBV5-1 to TRBJ1-6; D may be TRBD1 (6 bases). The CDR3 runs 15 residues. CDR1 is SGHRS and CDR2 is YFSETQ in the germline V gene. The V and J ends lost 0 bases and 8 bases respectively, with 12 bases between them. CDR3 in DNA: TGCGCCAGCAGCTTGGCCGACAGGAGGTATTCACCCCTCCACTTT. Protein sequence: CASSLADRRYSPLHF.

The J gene is TRBJ1-1, the V gene TRBV5-1; D call uncertain. The V end lost 0 bases, the J end lost 3 bases, and 6 bases lay between the germline ends. The germline gives CDR1 SGHRS, CDR2 YFSETQ. The length of the CDR3 is 13 residues. The CDR3 here is CASSLVEYTEAFF. CDR3 sequence (DNA): TGCGCCAGCAGCTTGGTGGAGTACACTGAAGCTTTCTTT.

V and J are TRBV30 and TRBJ1-1, with 8 bases lining up with TRBD1. V gave up 4 bases and J gave up 1 base; unmatched junction bases: 5. Germline CDR1 GTSNPN, CDR2 SVGIG (reference sequence). This CDR3 contains 14 residues. The CDR3 region has the DNA TGTGCCTGGATGTACAGGGGGAAGAACACTGAAGCTTTCTTT. The encoded protein is CAWMYRGKNTEAFF.